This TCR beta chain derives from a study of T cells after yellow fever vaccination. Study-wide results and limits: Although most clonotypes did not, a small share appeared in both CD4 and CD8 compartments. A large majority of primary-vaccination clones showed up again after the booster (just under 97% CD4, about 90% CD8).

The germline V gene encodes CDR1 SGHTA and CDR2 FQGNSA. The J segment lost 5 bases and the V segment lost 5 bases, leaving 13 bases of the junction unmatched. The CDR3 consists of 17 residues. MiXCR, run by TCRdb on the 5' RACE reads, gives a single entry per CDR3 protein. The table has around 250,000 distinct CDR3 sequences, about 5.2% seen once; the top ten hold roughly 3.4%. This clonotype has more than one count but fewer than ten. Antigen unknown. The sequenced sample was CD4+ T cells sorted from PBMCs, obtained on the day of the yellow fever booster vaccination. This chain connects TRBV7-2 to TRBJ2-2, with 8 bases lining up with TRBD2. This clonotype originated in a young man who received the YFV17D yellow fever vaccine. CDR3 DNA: TGTGCCAGCAGCACCCGTCGGGGGGGGCCGATTACCGGGGAGCTGTTTTTT. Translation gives CASSTRRGGPITGELFF.